This TCR beta chain is from a study of molecular identifiers for immune sequencing clone quantification. Each CDR3 protein is one row after TCRdb ran MiXCR on the PCR reads. The sample records about 630,000 distinct CDR3 sequences, around 25% being singletons. This clonotype was counted only a few times. Trimming at V came to 3 bases and at J to 11 bases, leaving 13 bases not matched to a gene. The CDR3 has 16 residues. The germline V gene has CDR1 SGHVS and CDR2 FNYEAQ. The material sequenced was naive CD8+ T cells from blood, with Jurkat cell RNA spiked in. The subset denotes: FACS-sorted CD8+CD4-CCR7+CD45RA+ naive T cells. The chain uses TRBV7-6 and TRBJ1-6; 7 nucleotides align to TRBD1. The receptor's source is a human donor in good health. Some libraries in this study had Jurkat cell RNA spiked in. CDR3 DNA sequence: TGTGCCAGCAGCTTTTCTCCGGGACAGAATTTAACACCCCTCCACTTT. Its translation: CASSFSPGQNLTPLHF. Full variable domain (rest looked up from reference TRBV7-6 and TRBJ1-6): GAGVSQSPRYKVTKRGQDVALRCDPISGHVSLYWYRQALGQGPEFLTYFNYEAQQDKSGLPNDRFSAERPEGSISTLTIQRTEQRDSAMYRCASSFSPGQNLTPLHFGNGTRLTVT.